These 21 T cell receptor beta chains were all obtained from the same sample, sequenced in a study of shared clonotypes between healthy human individuals. TCRdb keeps only in-frame clones here, not all; method: immunoSEQ multiplex PCR. Among approximately 2.1 million clones listed, 80% to 95% were seen once. Sample: naive CD4+ T cells from PBMCs. As for subset: CD45RA+ positively selected. These receptors were obtained from a man aged 18 to 30 in good health. Some clones in this sample may be carry-over from other donors' samples.

The V and J genes are TRBV2 and TRBJ1-1; TRBD1 is a possible D gene (5 bases). In germline, CDR1 is SNHLY, CDR2 FYNNEI. CDR3 size: 15 residues. Trimming left V 7 bases short and J 3 bases short, with 18 bases between. The CDR3: CASTSARGEHTEAFF. The CDR3, as DNA: TGTGCCAGCACCAGCGCGCGGGGGGAGCACACTGAAGCTTTCTTT.

The chain recombines TRBV7-6 with TRBJ2-7, with D unclear. This CDR3 region has 14 residues. CDR1 is SGHVS, CDR2 FNYEAQ, per germline. V was clipped by 2 bases and J by 0 bases, with 8 bases between them. CDR3 amino acids: CASSLRDSSYEQYF. The CDR3 nucleotides read TGTGCCAGCAGCTTACGAGATAGCTCCTACGAGCAGTACTTC.

The chain combines TRBV6-1 with TRBJ1-1; D might be TRBD1 (5 bases). The CDR3 runs 13 residues. Germline V gene lookup returns CDR1 MNHNS and CDR2 SASEGT. Trimming shortened V by 7 bases and J by 0 bases, and 9 bases separated the two germline ends. CDR3 amino acids: CASKGAMNTEAFF. The CDR3 DNA reads TGTGCCAGCAAAGGGGCGATGAACACTGAAGCTTTCTTT.

A remark on this clone: Other DNA sequences in the same sample also yield this CDR3. The chain couples TRBV7-2 to TRBJ2-3; no clear D. Germline V gene sequence: CDR1 SGHTA, CDR2 FQGNSA. With 4 bases removed from V and 5 bases from J, the gap between germline ends came to 7 bases. CDR3 length: 12 residues. DNA for the CDR3: TGTGCCAGCAGCTCCCTCGGAGATACGCAGTATTTT. Its protein product is CASSSLGDTQYF.

The chain links TRBV19 to TRBJ2-1; 10 nucleotides line up with TRBD2. The length of the CDR3 is 18 residues. The V gene's germline CDR1 is LNHDA and CDR2 SQIVND (reference sequence). The V gene end was trimmed by 8 bases and the J gene end by 2 bases; junction bases not matched to a gene: 15. CDR3 sequence (DNA): TGTGCCAGTCATCCCGGGGGGGTAGCGGGAGGAACCTACAATGAGCAGTTCTTC. Translating gives CASHPGGVAGGTYNEQFF.

About this clone itself: Other nucleotide sequences in the sample specify the same CDR3. The chain joins TRBV27 to TRBJ2-7; 9 bases are shared with TRBD1. Germline V gene sequence: CDR1 MNHEY, CDR2 SMNVEV (reference sequence). The V gene end was trimmed by 8 bases and the J gene end by 4 bases; junction bases not matched to a gene: 12. This CDR3 has 15 residues. CDR3 region: CASSLGQGRTYEQYF. CDR3 DNA: TGTGCCAGCTCCCTCGGACAGGGGAGGACATACGAGCAGTACTTC.

V and J are TRBV7-9 and TRBJ2-1; possible D gene TRBD2, 6 bases. V gave up 1 base and J gave up 7 bases, with 14 bases separating them. CDR1 and CDR2 (germline): SEHNR, FQNEAQ (reference sequence). This CDR3 has 15 amino acids. This CDR3 reads CASSLVAVGGNEQFF. The CDR3 DNA is TGTGCCAGCAGCTTAGTAGCGGTTGGGGGGAATGAGCAGTTCTTC.

V gene TRBV7-2 combines with J gene TRBJ1-5, with TRBD1 matching over 7 bases. The CDR3 totals 15 residues. CDR1 and CDR2 from the germline V gene are SGHTA and FQGNSA. J gave up 6 bases and V 6 bases, and 11 bases lay outside the gene matches. DNA for the CDR3: TGTGCCAGCAGTCCTCGACAGGGAGGCGGTCAGCCCCAGCATTTT. It specifies CASSPRQGGGQPQHF.

Comments on this clone: Other nucleotide sequences from this sample produce the same CDR3. The chain is built from TRBV4-3 and TRBJ2-3; unclear D gene. Trimming stripped 0 bases from V and 1 base from J, with 5 bases between. The CDR3 is 14 residues long. CDR1 is LGHNA, CDR2 YSLEER, per germline. The CDR3 here is CASSQDRGTDTQYF. The CDR3 bases are TGCGCCAGCAGCCAAGACCGTGGCACAGATACGCAGTATTTT.

The chain couples TRBV7-2 to TRBJ2-1, with D perhaps TRBD2 (6 bases). V shed 5 bases and J shed 10 bases, with 21 bases lying between them. Germline loops: CDR1 SGHTA, CDR2 FQGNSA. The CDR3 runs to 15 residues. For the CDR3, the DNA is TGTGCCAGCAGCGACCCCCGGGACTGGCTCCGCGAGCAGTTCTTC. This encodes CASSDPRDWLREQFF.

V and J are TRBV2 and TRBJ2-1, with 7 bases fitting TRBD2. With V trimmed by 6 bases and J by 10 bases, 18 bases remained unmatched. The germline V gene encodes CDR1 SNHLY and CDR2 FYNNEI. The CDR3 is 16 residues long. As DNA, the CDR3 is TGTGCCAGCAGCGGCCAACTAGCGACGGCTAATGGGGAGCAGTTCTTC. Translation: CASSGQLATANGEQFF.

Turning to this clone: This specimen includes other DNA sequences encoding the same CDR3. The gene calls are TRBV5-1 and TRBJ2-3, with D perhaps TRBD2 (5 bases). The CDR3 consists of 15 residues. Germline CDR1 and CDR2: SGHRS and YFSETQ. V gave up 0 bases and J gave up 2 bases, with 10 bases separating them. Here the CDR3 reads CASSLGSGNTDTQYF. The CDR3 DNA follows: TGCGCCAGCAGCTTGGGGTCGGGAAACACAGATACGCAGTATTTT.

This clone was counted between two and nine times. The genes are TRBV18 and TRBJ1-1; D perhaps matches TRBD1 (5 bases). This CDR3 region has 13 residues. CDR1 KGHSH and CDR2 LQKENI come from the germline V gene. Between the trimmed V and J ends, which lost 3 bases and 5 bases, there was a span of 10 bases. CDR3 bases: TGTGCCAGCTCACCGTCCGGGACGACTGAAGCTTTCTTT. This encodes CASSPSGTTEAFF.

The genes are TRBV7-8 and TRBJ1-4, with D tentatively TRBD1 (6 bases). V dropped 4 bases and J dropped 4 bases, with 13 bases sitting between them. In germline, CDR1 is SGHVS, CDR2 FQNEAQ. The CDR3 runs 15 residues. The CDR3 region has the DNA TGTGCCAGCAGCTCCGGACAGCTTCTTAATGAAAAACTGTTTTTT. Protein: CASSSGQLLNEKLFF.

The chain joins TRBV5-1 to TRBJ2-1, with D uncertain. Germline V CDR1 and CDR2: SGHRS, YFSETQ. The CDR3 sequence is 15 residues long. The V gene lost 4 bases and the J gene lost 0 bases, with 11 bases spanning the gap. CDR3 in amino acids: CASSGKEVSYNEQFF. The CDR3 DNA sequence: TGCGCCAGCAGCGGGAAGGAAGTCTCCTACAATGAGCAGTTCTTC.

The chain carries TRBV28 and TRBJ2-1, with D perhaps matching TRBD2 (8 bases). V was cut by 6 bases and J by 9 bases, with 21 bases left in between. The V gene's germline CDR1 is MDHEN and CDR2 SYDVKM. The CDR3 sequence is 15 residues long. CDR3 protein: CASSSTGTRGREQFF. The CDR3 DNA sequence: TGTGCCAGCAGCTCTACCGGGACTAGGGGGCGTGAGCAGTTCTTC. Complete variable domain (other parts from reference TRBV28 and TRBJ2-1): DVKVTQSSRYLVKRTGEKVFLECVQDMDHENMFWYRQDPGLGLRLIYFSYDVKMKEKGDIPEGYSVSREKKERFSLILESASTNQTSMYLCASSSTGTRGREQFFGPGTRLTVL.

The rearrangement uses TRBV7-3 and TRBJ2-3, with 8 bases fitting TRBD2. CDR3 length: 15 amino acids. J was trimmed by 5 bases and V by 5 bases; bases with no gene match: 9. Germline loops: CDR1 SGHTA, CDR2 FQGTGA. The CDR3 nucleotides read TGTGCCAGCAGCCCGCAAGCGGGGGCCCAAGATACGCAGTATTTT. It translates to CASSPQAGAQDTQYF. The complete variable domain, with remaining parts taken from reference TRBV7-3 and TRBJ2-3, reads GAGVSQTPSNKVTEKGKYVELRCDPISGHTALYWYRQSLGQGPEFLIYFQGTGAADDSGLPNDRFFAVRPEGSVSTLKIQRTERGDSAVYLCASSPQAGAQDTQYFGPGTRLTVL.

The chain combines TRBV18 with TRBJ2-3, with D possibly TRBD2 on 5 matching bases. The CDR3 spans 15 residues. V gave up 2 bases and J gave up 1 base, with 10 bases separating them. CDR1 and CDR2 (germline): KGHSH, LQKENI. CDR3 in amino acids: CASSPNRGGTDTQYF. The CDR3 bases are TGTGCCAGCTCACCAAACCGGGGTGGCACAGATACGCAGTATTTT.

This clone has only one observation. The chain couples TRBV29-1 to TRBJ2-3; 7 bases are a match to TRBD1. The trim removed 5 bases at V and 1 base at J, leaving 9 bases unmatched. The CDR3 totals 15 residues. Germline loops: CDR1 SQVTM, CDR2 ANQGSEA. CDR3 in DNA: TGCAGCGTTTCTACAGGGGCGCTCCGCACAGATACGCAGTATTTT. Amino acid sequence: CSVSTGALRTDTQYF.

The rearrangement links TRBV23-1 to TRBJ2-7, with 10 bases aligning to TRBD1. TRBV23-1 is recorded as an ORF, its role being uncertain. The CDR3 runs to 13 residues. Trimming at V came to 7 bases and at J to 5 bases, leaving 5 bases not matched to a gene. In nucleotides, the CDR3 is TGCGCCAGCAAGGACAGGGGGGACAACGAGCAGTACTTC. It is translated as CASKDRGDNEQYF.

The chain has TRBV7-2 and TRBJ2-1, with 9 bases identical to TRBD2. The CDR3 length is 17 residues. J gave up 0 bases and V 1 base, and 4 bases lay outside the gene matches. CDR1 is SGHTA and CDR2 is FQGNSA in the germline V gene. The CDR3 DNA reads as TGTGCCAGCAGCTTAGTTACTAGCGGGTCCTCCTACAATGAGCAGTTCTTC. This codes for CASSLVTSGSSYNEQFF.